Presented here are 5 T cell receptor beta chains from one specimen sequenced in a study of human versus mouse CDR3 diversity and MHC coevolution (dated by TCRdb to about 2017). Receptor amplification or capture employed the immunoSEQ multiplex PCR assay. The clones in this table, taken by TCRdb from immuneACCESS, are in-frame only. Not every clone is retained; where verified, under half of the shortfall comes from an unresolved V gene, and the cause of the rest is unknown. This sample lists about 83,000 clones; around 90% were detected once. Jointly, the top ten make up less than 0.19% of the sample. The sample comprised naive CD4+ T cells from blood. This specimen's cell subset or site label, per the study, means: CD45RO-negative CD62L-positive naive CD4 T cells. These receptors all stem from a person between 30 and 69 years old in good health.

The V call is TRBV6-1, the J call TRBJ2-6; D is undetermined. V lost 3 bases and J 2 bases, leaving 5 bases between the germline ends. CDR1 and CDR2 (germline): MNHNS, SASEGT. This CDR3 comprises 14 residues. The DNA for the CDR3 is TGTGCCAGCAGTGAGGTAGCTGGGGCCAACGTCCTGACTTTC. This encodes CASSEVAGANVLTF.

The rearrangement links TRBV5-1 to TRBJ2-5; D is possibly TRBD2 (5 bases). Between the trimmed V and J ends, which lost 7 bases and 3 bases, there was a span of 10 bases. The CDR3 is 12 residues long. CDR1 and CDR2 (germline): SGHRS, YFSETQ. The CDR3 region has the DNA TGCGCCAGCCCACTAGGAGAAGAGACCCAGTACTTC. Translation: CASPLGEETQYF.

CDR3 sequence: CASSPEAGGSTSTDTQYF. DNA for the CDR3: TGTGCCAGCAGCCCCGAGGCGGGGGGGTCGACTAGCACAGATACGCAGTATTTT. The J gene is TRBJ2-3, the V gene TRBV7-3, with 9 bases matching TRBD2. V lost 5 bases to trimming and J lost 0 bases; unmatched junction nucleotides: 12. CDR1 is SGHTA and CDR2 is FQGTGA in the germline V gene. The CDR3 extends over 18 amino acids.

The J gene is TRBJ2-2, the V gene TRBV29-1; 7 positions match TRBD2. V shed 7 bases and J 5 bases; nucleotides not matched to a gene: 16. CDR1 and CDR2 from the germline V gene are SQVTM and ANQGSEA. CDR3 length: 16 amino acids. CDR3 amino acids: CSAGEGLAEKTGELFF. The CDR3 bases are TGCAGCGCCGGGGAGGGGCTAGCGGAGAAAACCGGGGAGCTGTTTTTT.

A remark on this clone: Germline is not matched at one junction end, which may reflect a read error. The CDR3 nucleotides read TGCGTCAGCAGCTTTCGGGCCTTTGGGACAGGGGAATACAATGAGCAGTTCTTC. It yields the protein CVSSFRAFGTGEYNEQFF. The gene calls are TRBV5-1 and TRBJ2-1, with 10 nucleotides matching TRBD1. This CDR3 is 18 amino acids long. Germline CDR1 and CDR2: SGHRS and YFSETQ.